This is a list of T cell receptor beta chains from one sample in a study of blood T cells in healthy people across ages. From the 5' RACE reads, TCRdb called clonotypes with MiXCR, one entry per CDR3 protein. The repertoire holds approximately 2,000,000 distinct CDR3 sequences, about 39% seen once, with under 25% in the top ten. The sample taken for sequencing was blood. All receptors come from a human donor in good health. CDR3s include the opening cysteine and the closing phenylalanine or tryptophan. The D gene is left open where the match is weak. A clone size is listed for some rows: how often the clone was seen (once, few, many), or a class if it is expanded.

J gene: TRBJ2-1; D gene: .; V gene: TRBV12-3/TRBV12-4; clone size: .; CDR3 protein: CASSFPANEQFF; CDR3 DNA: TGTGCCAGCAGTTTCCCCGCCAATGAGCAGTTCTTC
J gene: TRBJ2-7; D gene: TRBD2; V gene: TRBV6-2/TRBV6-3; clone size: once; CDR3 protein: CASSSRAGTYEQYF; CDR3 DNA: TGTGCCAGCAGTTCACGAGCGGGGACCTACGAGCAGTACTTC
J gene: TRBJ2-6; D gene: .; V gene: TRBV5-1; clone size: few; CDR3 protein: CASKTEPSSGANVLTF; CDR3 DNA: TGCGCCAGCAAGACAGAGCCCAGCTCTGGGGCCAACGTCCTGACTTTC
J gene: TRBJ1-2; D gene: .; V gene: TRBV6-5; clone size: few; CDR3 protein: CASSYSWGGDGYTF; CDR3 DNA: TGTGCCAGCAGTTACTCGTGGGGGGGCGATGGCTACACCTTC
J gene: TRBJ1-2; D gene: .; V gene: TRBV9; clone size: few; CDR3 protein: CASSVGVGKAYGYTF; CDR3 DNA: TGCGCCAGCAGCGTAGGGGTAGGCAAAGCCTATGGCTACACCTTC
J gene: TRBJ1-2; D gene: TRBD1; V gene: TRBV7-2; clone size: .; CDR3 protein: CASSSRPGTGEHGYTF; CDR3 DNA: TGTGCCAGCAGCTCGAGACCCGGGACAGGGGAGCATGGCTACACCTTC
J gene: TRBJ2-3; D gene: TRBD2; V gene: TRBV9; clone size: .; CDR3 protein: CASSGLGGGGDTQYF; CDR3 DNA: TGTGCCAGCAGCGGACTTGGCGGGGGAGGTGATACGCAGTATTTT
J gene: TRBJ2-1; D gene: .; V gene: TRBV9; clone size: few; CDR3 protein: CASSVRGDSYNEQFF; CDR3 DNA: TGTGCCAGCAGCGTTAGGGGAGACTCCTACAATGAGCAGTTCTTC
J gene: TRBJ1-1; D gene: .; V gene: TRBV10-3; clone size: .; CDR3 protein: CAISESANMNTEAFF; CDR3 DNA: TGTGCCATCAGTGAGTCGGCTAACATGAATACTGAAGCTTTCTTT
J gene: TRBJ1-6; D gene: TRBD1; V gene: TRBV28; clone size: .; CDR3 protein: CASSTPDRGFPLHF; CDR3 DNA: TGTGCCAGCAGCACCCCGGACAGGGGATTTCCCCTCCACTTT
J gene: TRBJ1-2; D gene: .; V gene: TRBV6-5; clone size: .; CDR3 protein: CASSYYREANYGYTF; CDR3 DNA: TGTGCCAGCAGTTACTACAGGGAGGCTAACTATGGCTACACCTTC
J gene: TRBJ1-2; D gene: .; V gene: TRBV7-9; clone size: .; CDR3 protein: CASSPPSGQFYGYTF; CDR3 DNA: TGTGCCAGCAGCCCCCCGTCCGGACAGTTCTATGGCTACACCTTC
J gene: TRBJ1-4; D gene: .; V gene: TRBV6-5; clone size: .; CDR3 protein: CVSSYRPRHSATNEKLFF; CDR3 DNA: TGTGTCAGCAGTTACCGCCCTAGACACAGTGCAACTAATGAAAAACTGTTTTTT
J gene: TRBJ1-2; D gene: .; V gene: TRBV4-1; clone size: .; CDR3 protein: CASSQSDRANYGYTF; CDR3 DNA: TGCGCCAGCAGCCAGTCGGACAGAGCTAACTATGGCTACACCTTC
J gene: TRBJ1-6; D gene: .; V gene: TRBV4-3; clone size: few; CDR3 protein: CASSQDPGRNSPLHF; CDR3 DNA: TGCGCCAGCAGCCAAGATCCGGGCAGGAATTCACCCCTCCACTTT
J gene: TRBJ1-2; D gene: .; V gene: TRBV7-2; clone size: .; CDR3 protein: CASSLDVETGKGGGYTF; CDR3 DNA: TGTGCCAGCAGCTTAGATGTGGAGACCGGCAAGGGAGGGGGCTACACCTTC
J gene: TRBJ2-2; D gene: TRBD1; V gene: TRBV12-3/TRBV12-4; clone size: few; CDR3 protein: CASNPGQGRIGGELFF; CDR3 DNA: TGTGCCAGCAACCCTGGACAGGGGCGAATTGGCGGGGAGCTGTTTTTT
J gene: TRBJ2-1; D gene: .; V gene: TRBV20-1; clone size: .; CDR3 protein: CSAGHNEQFF; CDR3 DNA: TGCAGTGCCGGCCACAATGAGCAGTTCTTC
J gene: TRBJ2-3; D gene: TRBD2; V gene: TRBV20-1; clone size: once; CDR3 protein: CSTGGVSGTDTQYF; CDR3 DNA: TGCAGTACTGGGGGGGTCTCTGGCACAGATACGCAGTATTTT
J gene: TRBJ1-1; D gene: .; V gene: TRBV5-1; clone size: .; CDR3 protein: CASSPPPHTGNTEAFF; CDR3 DNA: TGCGCCAGCAGCCCGCCCCCTCATACAGGGAACACTGAAGCTTTCTTT